This T cell receptor beta chain was identified during a study of beta chain features in type 1 diabetes. Study results and caveats: A moderate, significant TCRB CDR3 shortening appeared in type 1 diabetes across four CD4+ subsets. Naive, central memory and Treg TCRB repertoires seemed to resemble each other more closely in patients than they did in healthy donors. The question of HLA type influencing TCRB rearrangement was one that remained unresolved here.

The CDR3 is made up of 15 amino acids. J gave up 3 bases and V 0 bases, and 6 bases lay outside the gene matches. Germline V CDR1 and CDR2: GTSNPN, SVGIG (reference sequence). Reverse transcription of all isolated RNA meant that expressed TCRB transcripts were sequenced. Only in-frame clones appear in the TCRdb table, and some are missing; sequencing was by immunoSEQ multiplex PCR. The data show around 300,000 clones, 15% seen once. Comment on this clone: Its antigen is as yet unknown.

Naive, central memory, regulatory and stem cell-like memory cells within the CD4+ compartment were sorted using CD45RO/CCR7/CD25/CD127/CD95/CD27. The origin of this receptor is a man aged 18 to 29 with type 1 diabetes. Sample: naive CD4+ T cells from blood. The J gene is TRBJ2-7, the V gene TRBV30; 9 bases line up with TRBD1. The DNA for the CDR3 is TGTGCCTGGAGTGTACTGGACAGGGGTCACTACGAGCAGTACTTC. It codes for CAWSVLDRGHYEQYF. The variable domain in full, with the rest retrieved from reference TRBV30 and TRBJ2-7, is SQTIHQWPATLVQPVGSPLSLECTVEGTSNPNLYWYRQAAGRGLQLLFYSVGIGQISSEVPQNLSASRPQDRQFILSSKKLLLSDSGFYLCAWSVLDRGHYEQYFGPGTRLTVT.